The sequence of this T cell receptor (beta chain) was determined in a study of response to subunit inactivated influenza vaccine. Overall study results and limits: Every seasonal influenza vaccination brings in few new T cells, the authors suggested.

Germline values: CDR1 SGHRS, CDR2 YFSETQ. The CDR3 has 15 residues. The V gene end was trimmed by 5 bases and the J gene end by 1 base; junction bases not matched to a gene: 2. TCRdb ran MiXCR on the RT-PCR reads and lists one entry per CDR3 protein. The top ten clones hold around 7.3% of a sample with approximately 730,000 distinct CDR3 sequences, approximately 13% of them seen once. This clonotype was seen a handful of times. The target antigen is unknown. The receptor comes from a middle-aged man who received an inactivated influenza vaccine. The sequenced sample was PBMCs from blood, obtained 14 to 15 days before vaccination. The chain joins TRBV5-1 to TRBJ2-2; 10 bases fit TRBD2. The CDR3: CASRWTSGNTGELFF. CDR3 in DNA: TGCGCCAGCAGATGGACTAGCGGGAACACCGGGGAGCTGTTTTTT.